This TCR beta chain is from a study of siplizumab effects on memory and regulatory T cells. Only in-frame clones appear in the TCRdb table, and some are missing; sequencing was by immunoSEQ multiplex PCR. Here the sample spans 70,000 to 95,000 clones, roughly 97% being singletons. Note on this clone: Its antigen remains unknown.

CDR3 length equals 14 residues. Germline V lookup: CDR1 MNHEY, CDR2 SVGAGI. V was shortened by 6 bases and J by 5 bases, with 17 bases between the two germline ends. Findings and limits, study-wide: Proliferating Tregs' suppressive function in siplizumab cultures went unconfirmed. In unstimulated cells, naive T cells appeared more diverse than memory T cells and seemed major alloresponse contributors.

The rearrangement links TRBV6-5 to TRBJ2-7, with D perhaps TRBD1 (5 bases). This clonotype was obtained from a human donor in good health. Sample: naive CD4+ T cells sorted from blood. DNA for the CDR3: TGTGCCAGCAGGCCGTTAAGTTTGGGGCACGAGCAGTACTTC. Encoded protein: CASRPLSLGHEQYF.